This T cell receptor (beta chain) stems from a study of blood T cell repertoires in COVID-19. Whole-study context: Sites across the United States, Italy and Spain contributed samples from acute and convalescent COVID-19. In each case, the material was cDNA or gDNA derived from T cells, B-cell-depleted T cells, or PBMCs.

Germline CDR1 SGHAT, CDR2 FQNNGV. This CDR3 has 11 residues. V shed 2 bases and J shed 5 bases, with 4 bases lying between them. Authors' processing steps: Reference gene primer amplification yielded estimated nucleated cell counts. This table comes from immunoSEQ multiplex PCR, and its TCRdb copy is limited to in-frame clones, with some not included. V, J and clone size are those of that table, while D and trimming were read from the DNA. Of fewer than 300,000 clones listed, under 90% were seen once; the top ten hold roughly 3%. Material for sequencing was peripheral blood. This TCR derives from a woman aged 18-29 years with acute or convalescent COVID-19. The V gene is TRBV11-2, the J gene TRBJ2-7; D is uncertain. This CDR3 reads CASSLTHEQYF. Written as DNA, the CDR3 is TGTGCCAGCAGCTTAACTCACGAGCAGTACTTC.